This TCR beta chain was sequenced during a study of CD8 T cells in Susac syndrome. Looking at the study overall: Active disease was present in more than 5 of the sequenced Susac syndrome patients, and remission in about eight.

Notes on this clonotype: Its target is unknown.

RNA, at about 0.5 to 1 ug, was reverse transcribed with random hexamers. Across 54 Vbeta and 13 Jbeta, immunoSEQ multiplex PCR amplified TCR beta CDR3. TCRdb re-analysed the immunoSEQ multiplex PCR reads in MiXCR, keeping a single row per CDR3 protein. The table includes 75,000 to 100,000 distinct CDR3 sequences, 85% to 95% detected once. TEMRA cells were FACS-enriched, and CD8+ and CD4+ T cells were isolated negatively. Notes on the study in general: Peak Susac CD8+ clonal expansion occurred in TEMRA cells and active patients.

Trimming pared 0 bases from V and 7 bases from J, leaving 10 bases between. The CDR3 length is 12 residues. Germline V lookup: CDR1 GTSNPN, CDR2 SVGIG (reference sequence). V is TRBV30 and J is TRBJ2-7; D tentatively fits TRBD1 or TRBD2 (5 bases each). The receptor comes from a human donor with Susac syndrome. The specimen sequenced was CD8+ T cells from PBMCs. CDR3: CAWSVMWGEQYF. The CDR3 nucleotides are TGTGCCTGGAGTGTTATGTGGGGGGAGCAGTACTTC.